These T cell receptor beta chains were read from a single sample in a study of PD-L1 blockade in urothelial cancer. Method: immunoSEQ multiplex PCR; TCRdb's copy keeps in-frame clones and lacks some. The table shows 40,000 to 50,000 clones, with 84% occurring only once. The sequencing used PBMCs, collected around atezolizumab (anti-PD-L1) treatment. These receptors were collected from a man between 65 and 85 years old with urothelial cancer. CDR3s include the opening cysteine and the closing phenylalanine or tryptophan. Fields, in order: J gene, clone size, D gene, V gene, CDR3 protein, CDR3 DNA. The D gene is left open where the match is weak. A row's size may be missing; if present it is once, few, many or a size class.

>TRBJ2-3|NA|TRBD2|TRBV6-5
CASSYRLAGAGDTQYF
TGTGCCAGCAGTTACCGACTAGCGGGGGCAGGGGATACGCAGTATTTT
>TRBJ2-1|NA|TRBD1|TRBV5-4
CASSSRTGDNEQFF
TGTGCCAGCAGCTCCAGGACAGGGGATAATGAGCAGTTCTTC
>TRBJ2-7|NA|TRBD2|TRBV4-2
CASSQERLAYEQYF
TGTGCCAGCAGCCAAGAGAGACTAGCTTACGAGCAGTACTTC
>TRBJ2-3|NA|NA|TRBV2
CASSELEGSSTDTQYF
TGTGCCAGCAGTGAATTGGAGGGTTCTAGCACAGATACGCAGTATTTT
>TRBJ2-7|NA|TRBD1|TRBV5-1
CASSLEPTGAGYEQYF
TGCGCCAGCAGCTTGGAACCCACAGGGGCAGGCTACGAGCAGTACTTC
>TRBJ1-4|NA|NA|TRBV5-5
CASSLRFGGEKLFF
TGTGCCAGCAGCTTGCGCTTCGGGGGTGAAAAACTGTTTTTT
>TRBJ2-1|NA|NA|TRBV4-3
CASSQVTGSSSYNEQFF
TGCGCCAGCAGCCAAGTTACGGGATCCAGCTCCTACAATGAGCAGTTCTTC
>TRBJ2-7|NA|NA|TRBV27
CASSNGGYASYEQYF
TGTGCCAGCAGTAACGGGGGATACGCTTCCTACGAGCAGTACTTC
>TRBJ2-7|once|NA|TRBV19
CASSIAGQGAAYEQYF
TGTGCCAGTAGTATAGCGGGTCAGGGCGCGGCCTACGAGCAGTACTTC
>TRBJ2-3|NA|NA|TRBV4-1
CASSYLDSSQYF
TGCGCCAGCAGCTATCTGGACTCGTCGCAGTATTTT
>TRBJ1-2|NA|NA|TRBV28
CASRRPTGPSTGYTF
TGTGCCAGCAGACGCCCGACAGGACCGTCCACGGGCTACACCTTC
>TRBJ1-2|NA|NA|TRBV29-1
CSVGEGTRGYTF
TGCAGCGTTGGCGAAGGGACTCGTGGCTACACCTTC
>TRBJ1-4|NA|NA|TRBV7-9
CASSSGPPEFF
TGTGCCAGCAGCTCAGGGCCCCCCGAGTTTTTT
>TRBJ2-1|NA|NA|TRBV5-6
CASSWRDSPYNEQFF
TGTGCCAGCAGCTGGCGGGACTCCCCCTACAATGAGCAGTTCTTC
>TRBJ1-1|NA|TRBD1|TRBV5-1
CASSLALQQGAYTEAFF
TGCGCCAGCAGCTTGGCTCTTCAACAGGGGGCCTATACTGAAGCTTTCTTT